This T cell receptor beta chain stems from a study of radiation and T cells in renal cell carcinoma. Study results and caveats: Irradiated tumors had higher TCR clonality than control tumors. In blood, top tumor clones expanded by 2 weeks, shrinking by 4. Compared with controls, irradiated tumors had more, larger dominant CDR3 motifs. Pretreatment tumor biopsies were lacking, so baseline clonotypes are unknown.

Treatment meaning: 15 Gy SBRT to primary tumor, nephrectomy 4 weeks later. Libraries were prepared by immunoSEQ multiplex PCR; TCRdb keeps only in-frame clonotypes and omits some of them. The sample has about 16,000 clones; approximately 51% are singletons. A remark on this clone: Its specificity is unknown.

Sequenced here: tumor tissue, sampled from a patient whose treatment included radiotherapy and nephrectomy. This TCR came from a woman aged 60-75 years with renal cell carcinoma.

CDR3 amino acids: CASSGHGGGNTIYF. CDR3 DNA sequence: TGTGCCAGCAGCGGCCATGGGGGTGGAAACACCATATATTTT. The chain joins TRBV9 to TRBJ1-3, with TRBD1 as a possible D gene (5 bases). The CDR3 sequence is 14 residues long. V was trimmed by 3 bases and J by 3 bases, leaving 10 bases between them. Per the germline V gene, CDR1 is SGDLS and CDR2 is YYNGEE.